The TCR beta chain described here comes from a study of T cells in localized non-small cell lung cancer. Study-level findings and limits: Across samples, adjacent lung featured a median roughly 56 of the top 100 tumor clones. Higher adjacent-lung clonality was associated with shorter survival. Adjacent uninvolved lung had the highest clonality, suggesting focused antigen responses. One tumor region alone was sequenced, and heterogeneity therefore remains possible.

This CDR3 has 13 amino acids. The V gene lost 3 bases and the J gene lost 0 bases, with 6 bases spanning the gap. Germline CDR1 is GTSNPN and CDR2 is SVGIG (reference sequence). The method was immunoSEQ multiplex PCR; TCRdb's version includes in-frame clones alone and lacks a portion of them. The sample has about 52,000 clones; around 87% are singletons. This clone was observed once. Its antigen is not known. The sequence derives from a female donor with stage II lung adenocarcinoma. Sample: PBMCs, taken before any cancer treatment. The J gene is TRBJ1-5, the V gene TRBV30, with D uncertain. DNA for the CDR3: TGTGCCTGGAGCGGTAGTAGCAATCAGCCCCAGCATTTT. This gives the protein CAWSGSSNQPQHF.